What follows are 18 T cell receptor beta chains derived from one specimen sequenced in a study of blood T cell repertoires in COVID-19. Some clones are missing from TCRdb's copy, which holds only in-frame ones; the method was immunoSEQ multiplex PCR. Here the sample spans 200,000 to 250,000 clones, 82% being singletons. The sequenced sample consisted of peripheral blood. These receptors originate from a woman aged 70-85 years with COVID-19, enrolled during active disease.

This clone appeared a few times. The chain recombines TRBV27 with TRBJ1-1; maybe TRBD1 (5 bases). This CDR3 spans 13 amino acids. Per the germline V gene, CDR1 is MNHEY and CDR2 is SMNVEV (reference sequence). Trimming shortened V by 3 bases and J by 1 base, and 6 bases separated the two germline ends. CDR3 protein: CASSFQGNTEAFF. DNA of the CDR3: TGTGCCAGCAGTTTCCAGGGGAACACTGAAGCTTTCTTT.

This clone was detected once. The V and J genes are TRBV20-1 and TRBJ2-5, with D hard to call. V was trimmed by 1 base and J by 5 bases, leaving 5 bases between them. Looked up from germline, CDR1 is DFQATT and CDR2 is SNEGSKA (reference sequence). This CDR3 contains 11 residues. The CDR3 DNA sequence: TGCAGTGCTAGAGGTTCGGAGACCCAGTACTTC. Translating it yields CSARGSETQYF.

This clone was seen a handful of times. The chain carries TRBV3-1 (or the pseudogene TRBV3-2) and TRBJ1-1, with TRBD1 matching 9 bases. The germline V gene has CDR1 LGHDT and CDR2 YNNKEL (reference sequence). This CDR3 is 16 amino acids long. The V segment lost 2 bases and the J segment 1 base; nucleotides outside the gene matches: 5. The DNA of the CDR3 is TGTGCCAGCAGCCAACTGAACAGGGGGCGGAACACTGAAGCTTTCTTT. Amino acid sequence: CASSQLNRGRNTEAFF.

This clone was picked up one time. The chain has TRBV5-1 and TRBJ2-7; 15 nucleotides agree with TRBD2. The CDR3 sequence is 16 residues long. CDR1 and CDR2 from the germline V gene are SGHRS and YFSETQ. J gave up 4 bases and V 0 bases, and 2 bases lay outside the gene matches. CDR3 in amino acids: CASSLAGTSGGYEQYF. The CDR3 DNA sequence: TGCGCCAGCAGCTTGGCTGGGACTAGCGGGGGGTACGAGCAGTACTTC. Full variable domain (outside the CDR3, taken from reference TRBV5-1 and TRBJ2-7): KAGVTQTPRYLIKTRGQQVTLSCSPISGHRSVSWYQQTPGQGLQFLFEYFSETQRNKGNFPGRFSGRQFSNSRSEMNVSTLELGDSALYLCASSLAGTSGGYEQYFGPGTRLTVT.

This clone has a handful of counts. This chain's CDR3 is CASSLLGGTGAPQHF. Here the CDR3 DNA reads TGTGCCAGCAGCTTGTTAGGCGGGACAGGAGCGCCCCAGCATTTT. The chain uses TRBV7-2 and TRBJ1-5; TRBD1 matches 8 bases. J lost 9 bases, V lost 3 bases, and 10 bases had no gene match. CDR3 size: 15 residues. Germline V lookup: CDR1 SGHTA, CDR2 FQGNSA.

V is TRBV6-5 and J is TRBJ2-7, with a possible D match to TRBD1 (6 bases). The CDR3 loop spans 15 amino acids. Trimming stripped 0 bases from V and 4 bases from J, with 13 bases between. CDR1 and CDR2 from the germline V gene are MNHEY and SVGAGI. CDR3 sequence reads: CASSYSKQGKYEQYF. CDR3 DNA: TGTGCCAGCAGTTACTCGAAACAGGGCAAGTACGAGCAGTACTTC.

V usage is TRBV7-2 and J usage is TRBJ2-3; 12 bases map to TRBD2. CDR1 is SGHTA, CDR2 FQGNSA, per germline. CDR3 length equals 17 residues. Trimming took 5 bases from V and 2 from J; bases not matched to a gene: 8. Here the CDR3 reads CASSHRGLAGITDTQYF. As DNA, the CDR3 is TGTGCCAGCAGCCACAGAGGACTAGCGGGGATCACAGATACGCAGTATTTT.

The chain recombines TRBV2 with TRBJ2-5, with D possibly TRBD2 on 5 matching bases. V was pared by 7 bases and J by 1 base, with 16 bases between. Germline CDR1 is SNHLY and CDR2 is FYNNEI. This CDR3 region has 15 residues. This CDR3 reads CASIVSEGSQETQYF. The CDR3 region has the DNA TGTGCCAGCATCGTATCAGAGGGATCCCAAGAGACCCAGTACTTC. The whole variable domain, remainder taken from reference TRBV2 and TRBJ2-5, is EPEVTQTPSHQVTQMGQEVILRCVPISNHLYFYWYRQILGQKVEFLVSFYNNEISEKSEIFDDQFSVERPDGSNFTLKIRSTKLEDSAMYFCASIVSEGSQETQYFGPGTRLLVL.

The genes are TRBV2 and TRBJ1-1, with 8 bases aligning to TRBD1. This CDR3 spans 13 amino acids. In germline, CDR1 is SNHLY, CDR2 FYNNEI. The V gene end was trimmed by 9 bases and the J gene end by 2 bases; junction bases not matched to a gene: 5. In nucleotides, the CDR3 is TGTGCCAGTACGACAGGGGCCAACACTGAAGCTTTCTTT. This sequence encodes CASTTGANTEAFF.

The chain uses TRBV5-1 and TRBJ2-3, with D tentatively TRBD2 (5 bases). V was clipped by 0 bases and J by 0 bases, with 11 bases between them. Looked up from germline, CDR1 is SGHRS and CDR2 is YFSETQ. The CDR3 covers 16 residues. The CDR3 sequence is CASSLGKTTSTDTQYF. For the CDR3, the DNA is TGCGCCAGCAGCTTGGGCAAGACTACTAGCACAGATACGCAGTATTTT.

This sequence joins TRBV11-3 and TRBJ2-7; TRBD2 might be the D (6 bases). The CDR3 extends over 13 amino acids. V lost 5 bases and J lost 2, with 10 bases in between. The V gene's germline CDR1 is SGHNT and CDR2 YENEEA. The CDR3 DNA sequence: TGTGCCAGCAGCCCAACGGGGGCCTACGAGCAGTACTTC. It codes for CASSPTGAYEQYF.

This chain joins TRBV18 and TRBJ1-1; 7 bases line up with TRBD1. This CDR3 region has 15 residues. Germline CDR1 and CDR2: KGHSH and LQKENI. J gave up 5 bases and V 6 bases, and 12 bases lay outside the gene matches. CDR3: CASSLGQEPGTEAFF. The CDR3 DNA is TGTGCCAGCTCCCTCGGACAGGAGCCGGGGACTGAAGCTTTCTTT. The full variable domain, its missing parts supplied by reference TRBV18 and TRBJ1-1, is NAGVMQNPRHLVRRRGQEARLRCSPMKGHSHVYWYRQLPEEGLKFMVYLQKENIIDESGMPKERFSAEFPKEGPSILRIQQVVRGDSAAYFCASSLGQEPGTEAFFGQGTRLTVV.

The chain uses TRBV11-3 and TRBJ1-5; TRBD1 matches at 7 bases. The trim removed 5 bases at V and 2 bases at J, leaving 18 bases unmatched. There are 19 residues in the CDR3. CDR1 SGHNT and CDR2 YENEEA come from the germline V gene. The CDR3 protein is CASSLSAVRTGQRNQPQHF. CDR3 bases: TGTGCCAGCAGCCTCTCGGCAGTACGGACAGGCCAGCGCAATCAGCCCCAGCATTTT.

The chain carries TRBV7-9 and TRBJ2-1, with 8 nucleotides matching TRBD1. This CDR3 spans 17 amino acids. Germline lookup yields CDR1 SEHNR and CDR2 FQNEAQ (reference sequence). The V and J ends lost 6 bases and 1 base, in that order; junction bases with no gene match: 11. This CDR3 reads CASRYSGTGPSYNEQFF. CDR3 in DNA: TGTGCCAGCAGATATTCCGGGACAGGTCCTTCCTACAATGAGCAGTTCTTC. The full variable domain, completed using reference TRBV7-9 and TRBJ2-1, is DTGVSQNPRHKITKRGQNVTFRCDPISEHNRLYWYRQTLGQGPEFLTYFQNEAQLEKSRLLSDRFSAERPKGSFSTLEIQRTEQGDSAMYLCASRYSGTGPSYNEQFFGPGTRLTVL.

The chain has TRBV7-3 and TRBJ1-1, with 9 bases aligning to TRBD1. J gave up 5 bases and V 4 bases, and 8 bases lay outside the gene matches. The CDR3 loop spans 15 amino acids. Germline values: CDR1 SGHTA, CDR2 FQGTGA. The CDR3 region is CASSSQGQGVTEAFF. The CDR3 DNA sequence: TGTGCCAGCAGCTCGCAGGGACAGGGTGTTACTGAAGCTTTCTTT.

The chain employs TRBV28 and TRBJ2-3, with a tentative D call TRBD1 (5 bases). Between the trimmed V and J ends, which lost 2 bases and 6 bases, there was a span of 18 bases. The CDR3 runs to 16 residues. Germline-derived CDR1 and CDR2 are MDHEN and SYDVKM. The CDR3 nucleotides read TGTGCCAGCAGTTTACCGACAGTGGGCCCTCGGGATACGCAGTATTTT. It specifies CASSLPTVGPRDTQYF.

This clone showed up just once. The chain recombines TRBV9 with TRBJ2-1, with TRBD2 identical over 11 bases. From germline, CDR1 is SGDLS and CDR2 YYNGEE. This CDR3 has 16 amino acids. J was trimmed by 9 bases and V by 4 bases; bases with no gene match: 12. CDR3 residues: CASSSIAGGPRTEQFF. The CDR3 bases are TGTGCCAGCAGCTCGATAGCGGGAGGGCCTCGAACTGAGCAGTTCTTC.

The V and J genes are TRBV7-9 and TRBJ1-5; 9 positions agree with TRBD1. CDR3 length equals 17 residues. Germline CDR1 reads SEHNR; CDR2 reads FQNEAQ (reference sequence). V dropped 5 bases and J dropped 4; count of bases not matched to a gene: 12. CDR3 DNA: TGTGCCAGCAGCCCAGGAGGGGCACAGGGGGCGAATCAGCCCCAGCATTTT. Translated, it gives CASSPGGAQGANQPQHF.